These T cell receptor beta chains were read from a single sample in a study of blood T cell repertoires in COVID-19. Assay used: immunoSEQ multiplex PCR; TCRdb lists only in-frame clones, some missing. The sample contains 170,000 or so clones, roughly 86% of which appear only once. Sequenced: peripheral blood. These receptors originate from a man in his forties with active or convalescent COVID-19. The CDR3 runs from the conserved cysteine through the conserved F or W. Fields, in order: J gene, V gene, CDR3 protein.

>TRBJ1-2|TRBV30
CAWSPGQSYGYTF
>TRBJ1-5|TRBV2
CASRKQGLSDQPQHF
>TRBJ1-1|TRBV4-1
CASSQEGAFSTEAFF
>TRBJ1-5|TRBV7-9
CASKQGASNQPQHF
>TRBJ2-7|TRBV6-5
CASSYSNSGTYEQYF
>TRBJ1-6|TRBV6-6
CASSSGQGDSPLHF
>TRBJ2-3|TRBV19
CASSIGFGRGTFSSTDTQYF
>TRBJ2-3|TRBV5-8
CASSLDSTDTQYF
>TRBJ2-1|TRBV7-2
CASAGLSSYNEQFF
>TRBJ1-2|TRBV19
CASSTPTGGNYGYTF
>TRBJ1-3|TRBV28
CASSSTRTRRLHSGNTIYF
>TRBJ2-1|TRBV7-9
CASSSKDWTYNEQFF
>TRBJ2-3|TRBV5-8
CASPTGSTDTQYF
>TRBJ2-3|TRBV29-1
CSVDWASGETDTQYF
>TRBJ1-2|TRBV7-9
CASPTPQGNGYTF
>TRBJ2-1|TRBV24-1
CATSDLSPGGDHYNEQFF